This TCR beta chain came from a study of technical replicates of blood from a few donors. The repertoire was sequenced with immunoSEQ multiplex PCR; TCRdb's copy has only in-frame clones and lacks some. The sample contains 55,000 to 60,000 clones, around 93% of which appear only once. This clone was seen once. The CDR3 runs to 16 residues. Trimming removed 4 bases from V and 5 bases from J; junction bases left unmatched: 11. Germline V gene data show CDR1 as SQVTM and CDR2 as ANQGSEA. The sequencing sample was made of PBMCs. The chain combines TRBV29-1 with TRBJ2-2; 9 bases line up with TRBD2. This sequence originates from a human donor in good health. Some clones in this sample may be carry-over from other donors' samples. The CDR3 reads CSVGGPAGGQTGELFF. The CDR3 DNA reads TGCAGCGTTGGAGGGCCGGCGGGGGGGCAAACCGGGGAGCTGTTTTTT.